This TCR beta chain derives from a study of high-grade serous ovarian cancer treatment subgroups. Sequencing was performed with immunoSEQ multiplex PCR; in TCRdb, only in-frame clones are kept and a portion is missing. Here the sample spans hundreds of clones, 70% to 75% being singletons. V shed 0 bases and J shed 3 bases, with 21 bases lying between them. This CDR3 is 19 amino acids long. Per the germline V gene, CDR1 is SGDLS and CDR2 is YYNGEE. Tumor samples were obtained before definitive surgery or chemotherapy. The specimen was tumor tissue. This sequence originates from a human donor with high-grade serous ovarian cancer. The rearrangement links TRBV9 to TRBJ2-2; possibly TRBD2 for D (5 bases). CDR3 DNA sequence: TGTGCCAGCAGCGTAGAGATCACCGGCGTCGGGCGGGACACCGGGGAGCTGTTTTTT. Its protein product is CASSVEITGVGRDTGELFF.